Listed below are T cell receptor beta chains from one sample, sequenced in a study of a mutant IDH1 vaccine in newly diagnosed glioma. No antigens are known for them. Profiled with immunoSEQ multiplex PCR; TCRdb holds only in-frame clones, not every one. Of tens of thousands of clones listed, 82% are singletons. Material: PBMCs, obtained from a glioma patient whose treatment included an IDH1 peptide vaccine. These receptor sequences come from a man in his late teens or twenties with glioma. Some clones in this sample may be carry-over from other donors' samples. Both conserved end residues are part of each CDR3. Fields, in order: V gene, J gene, D gene, clone size, CDR3 protein, CDR3 DNA. A D gene is named only where the DNA matches it firmly. The size field is filled for only some rows; it gives once, few, many or a size class.

TRBV5-4,TRBJ2-2,.,.,CASSLAAGGRTGELFF,TGTGCCAGCAGCTTGGCCGCAGGGGGGCGGACCGGGGAGCTGTTTTTT
TRBV7-9,TRBJ2-2,.,few,CASSFTTQELFF,TGTGCCAGCAGCTTCACTACGCAGGAGCTGTTTTTT
TRBV19,TRBJ2-3,TRBD1,.,CATPPPGQGRTDTQYF,TGTGCCACCCCTCCTCCGGGACAGGGAAGGACAGATACGCAGTATTTT
TRBV6-1,TRBJ1-5,.,.,CASRSLDSPNQPQHF,TGTGCCAGCAGAAGCCTGGACAGCCCCAATCAGCCCCAGCATTTT
TRBV5-1,TRBJ1-2,TRBD1,.,CASSGGQGVYGYTF,TGCGCCAGCAGCGGGGGACAGGGCGTCTATGGCTACACCTTC
TRBV6-5,TRBJ2-7,TRBD1,.,CASSFNTGVEQYF,TGTGCCAGCAGTTTCAACACAGGGGTCGAGCAGTACTTC
TRBV6-6,TRBJ2-3,TRBD1,.,CASSTRQGRNTQYF,TGTGCCAGCAGTACCCGACAGGGGCGGAATACGCAGTATTTT
TRBV7-2,TRBJ2-7,.,.,CASSLGSLSYEQYF,TGTGCCAGCAGCTTAGGTTCCCTATCCTACGAGCAGTACTTC
TRBV6-6,TRBJ2-7,.,.,CASSSTGGEQYF,TGTGCCAGCAGTTCTACAGGAGGCGAGCAGTACTTC
TRBV5-5,TRBJ1-6,TRBD1,.,CASRKSDGQGNSPLHF,TGTGCCAGCAGGAAATCAGACGGACAGGGTAATTCACCCCTCCACTTT
TRBV6-5,TRBJ1-2,.,.,CASSYALGGGYTF,TGTGCCAGCAGTTACGCTTTGGGGGGTGGCTACACCTTC